Following are 21 T cell receptor beta chains from one sample sequenced in a study of T cell clonality in common variable immunodeficiency. Their specific antigens are unknown. Overall study findings and caveats: Common variable immunodeficiency TCR beta sequences reportedly had fewer deletions and N-nucleotide insertions.

Here immunoSEQ multiplex PCR was the method, and the copy in TCRdb shows in-frame clones only, minus some. The sample includes 25,000 or so clones, none of them occurring once. Sequenced material: peripheral blood mononuclear cells. The origin of the receptors is a human donor with common variable immunodeficiency.

This clone was detected only a few times. The CDR3 extends 3 residues past the end of the read, so its final part is completed from the germline J gene. The rearrangement joins TRBV19 to TRBJ1-1, with 7 bases matching TRBD1. Per the germline V gene, CDR1 is LNHDA and CDR2 is SQIVND (reference sequence). V gave up 5 bases and J gave up 4 bases; unmatched junction bases: 7. The CDR3 is 14 amino acids. CDR3 region: CASSSTGEGTEAFF. The CDR3 DNA, read in part, is TGTGCCAGTAGTTCCACAGGGGAGGGCACTGAA. Complete variable domain (other parts from reference TRBV19 and TRBJ1-1): DGGITQSPKYLFRKEGQNVTLSCEQNLNHDAMYWYRQDPGQGLRLIYYSQIVNDFQKGDIAEGYSVSREKKESFPLTVTSAQKNPTAFYLCASSSTGEGTEAFFGQGTRLTVV.

This clone was seen ten or more times. The read ends 3 residues early relative to the CDR3; the germline J gene fills the gap. The chain employs TRBV19 and TRBJ2-5; TRBD1 might be the D (6 bases). Germline V gene data show CDR1 as LNHDA and CDR2 as SQIVND (reference sequence). The CDR3 runs 11 residues. V was clipped by 9 bases and J by 3 bases, with 8 bases between them. The sequenced part of the CDR3 DNA is TGTGCCAGCAGGGGTGAAGAGACC. Amino acids: CASRGEET. The whole CDR3 region reads CASRGEETQYF. Full variable domain (outside the CDR3, taken from reference TRBV19 and TRBJ2-5): DGGITQSPKYLFRKEGQNVTLSCEQNLNHDAMYWYRQDPGQGLRLIYYSQIVNDFQKGDIAEGYSVSREKKESFPLTVTSAQKNPTAFYLCASRGEETQYFGPGTRLLVL.

In its sample, this clone was seen many times. Coverage ceases 3 residues before the CDR3 finishes, and the germline J gene fills in the end. The J gene is TRBJ2-2, the V gene TRBV5-1, with D unresolved. This CDR3 comprises 13 residues. Germline CDR1 is SGHRS and CDR2 is YFSETQ. Trimming left V 7 bases short and J 6 bases short, with 13 bases between. CDR3 protein: CASAQFHAGELFF. CDR3 DNA, as far as it was read: TGCGCCAGCGCACAGTTTCACGCCGGGGAG.

This clone has only a few counts. With the read ending 3 residues before the CDR3 end, the germline J gene is used to fill in that end. The V call is TRBV2, the J call TRBJ2-7, with 7 positions matching TRBD1. Germline lookup yields CDR1 SNHLY and CDR2 FYNNEI. This CDR3 region has 12 residues. Trimming cost V 7 bases and J 4 bases; bases outside gene matches: 4. This chain's CDR3 is CASKGQRYEQYF. The covered CDR3 bases are TGTGCCAGCAAGGGACAGCGTTACGAG.

This clone occurred a few times. With the read ending 3 residues before the CDR3 end, the germline J gene is used to fill in that end. The chain uses TRBV2 and TRBJ2-5; 16 bases line up with TRBD2. CDR1 and CDR2 from the germline V gene are SNHLY and FYNNEI. The trim removed 6 bases at V and 4 bases at J, leaving 2 bases unmatched. This CDR3 region has 15 residues. The CDR3 reads CASRGTSGGGETQYF. The DNA read from the CDR3 is TGTGCCAGCAGAGGGACTAGCGGGGGGGGAGAGACC.

Details on this clone: The read terminates 3 residues before the CDR3 end, so the remaining end is supplied by the germline J gene. The rearrangement joins TRBV7-3 to TRBJ2-7; 15 nucleotides line up with TRBD2. The germline gives CDR1 SGHTA, CDR2 FQGTGA. This CDR3 spans 18 amino acids. J gave up 3 bases and V 4 bases, and 10 bases lay outside the gene matches. The covered CDR3 bases are TGTGCCAGCAGCTCTACCCTGGGGACTAGCGGGGGGTTCTACGAG. Its protein product is CASSSTLGTSGGFYE. The full CDR3 protein is CASSSTLGTSGGFYEQYF.

This clone was picked up many times. The read halts 3 residues ahead of the CDR3 end, with the missing end drawn from the germline J gene. The rearrangement links TRBV5-4 to TRBJ2-3; TRBD1 aligns across 7 bases. Germline CDR1 and CDR2: SGHNT and YYREEE (reference sequence). The trim removed 7 bases at V and 2 bases at J, leaving 4 bases unmatched. This CDR3 is built from 13 residues. CDR3: CASSGQSTDTQYF. CDR3 bases read: TGTGCCAGCTCGGGACAGTCCACAGATACG.

This clone was counted ten times or more. The read stops 3 residues short of the end of the CDR3; the missing end is completed from the germline J gene. The chain links TRBV20-1 to TRBJ2-5; TRBD2 might be the D (5 bases). CDR1 DFQATT and CDR2 SNEGSKA come from the germline V gene (reference sequence). Trimming shortened V by 5 bases and J by 1 base, and 14 bases separated the two germline ends. CDR3 length: 14 amino acids. CDR3 bases read: TGCAGTGCTGATGGACTGACATCCCAAGAGACC. Amino acid sequence: CSADGLTSQET. The CDR3 in full is CSADGLTSQETQYF.

This clone has a handful of counts. Sequencing ends 3 residues short of the CDR3 end; the germline J gene provides the rest. This chain uses TRBV7-3 with TRBJ2-2; D may correspond to TRBD1 or TRBD2 (5 bases each). V gave up 5 bases and J gave up 7 bases, with 11 bases separating them. The CDR3 runs to 13 residues. The germline V gene has CDR1 SGHTA and CDR2 FQGTGA. CDR3 loop: CASSQTEGGELFF. The part of the CDR3 DNA that was read is TGTGCCAGCAGCCAGACAGAGGGCGGGGAG. The full variable domain, rest sourced from reference TRBV7-3 and TRBJ2-2, is GAGVSQTPSNKVTEKGKYVELRCDPISGHTALYWYRQSLGQGPEFLIYFQGTGAADDSGLPNDRFFAVRPEGSVSTLKIQRTERGDSAVYLCASSQTEGGELFFGEGSRLTVL.

This clone was observed a few times. The read finishes 3 residues shy of the CDR3 end, and the germline J gene is used to complete it. The chain uses TRBV7-2 and TRBJ2-7; 11 nucleotides agree with TRBD2. There are 14 residues in the CDR3. Germline values: CDR1 SGHTA, CDR2 FQGNSA. V shed 3 bases and J 2 bases; nucleotides not matched to a gene: 0. The part of the CDR3 DNA that was read is TGTGCCAGCAGCTTGGGACTAGCGGCCTACGAG. This gives the protein CASSLGLAAYE. The CDR3 as a whole reads CASSLGLAAYEQYF. The full variable domain, its missing parts supplied by reference TRBV7-2 and TRBJ2-7, is GAGVSQSPSNKVTEKGKDVELRCDPISGHTALYWYRQSLGQGLEFLIYFQGNSAPDKSGLPSDRFSAERTGGSVSTLTIQRTQQEDSAVYLCASSLGLAAYEQYFGPGTRLTVT.

To note about this clone: Coverage ceases 3 residues before the CDR3 finishes, and the germline J gene fills in the end. Within the sample, other DNA sequences also encode this same CDR3. The chain is built from TRBV19 and TRBJ1-1; TRBD1 aligns across 7 bases. Losses at the gene ends were 3 bases for V and 5 bases for J; bases not matched to a gene: 6. This CDR3 is built from 14 residues. CDR1 and CDR2 from the germline V gene are LNHDA and SQIVND (reference sequence). The part of the CDR3 DNA that was read is TGTGCCAGTAGTATTCGGACAGGAGTTACTGAA. Encoded protein: CASSIRTGVTE. The whole CDR3 is CASSIRTGVTEAFF.

In regard to this clone: The read comes to an end 3 residues before the CDR3 does, leaving the germline J gene to fill in the end. V and J are TRBV7-2 and TRBJ2-5; D uncertain. The CDR3 consists of 11 residues. Germline loops: CDR1 SGHTA, CDR2 FQGNSA. The part of the CDR3 DNA that was read is TGTGCCAGCAGCTTAGGCGGAACC. Translation gives CASSLGGT. In full, the CDR3 reads CASSLGGTQYF.

Only a few counts were recorded for this clone. This chain's CDR3 is CASSELGGGPLDTQYF. Incomplete CDR3 DNA: TGCGCCAGCAGTGAGTTAGGGGGAGGGCCGTTAGATACG. J is TRBJ2-3 and V is TRBV10-2; possible D gene TRBD2, 7 bases. The CDR3 end lies 3 residues beyond the end of the read and is filled in from the germline J gene. Germline loops: CDR1 WSHSY, CDR2 SAAADI. Trimming cost V 1 base and J 5 bases, with 16 bases left between them. The CDR3 sequence is 16 residues long.

In the case of this clone: The CDR3 goes on 3 residues after the read ends, and that part is filled in from the germline J gene. The J gene is TRBJ1-6, the V gene TRBV20-1; D is possibly TRBD1 (6 bases). CDR1 is DFQATT and CDR2 is SNEGSKA in the germline V gene (reference sequence). The CDR3 covers 14 residues. The ends were cut back, 3 bases at V and 10 bases at J, with 16 bases in the middle. The CDR3 here is CSASRFRGQSPLHF. The covered CDR3 bases are TGCAGTGCTAGCCGCTTTAGGGGACAATCACCC.

In its sample, this clone ranks as medium-sized (0.01 to 0.1%). Sequencing ends 3 residues short of the CDR3 end; the germline J gene provides the rest. The rearrangement joins TRBV29-1 to TRBJ2-2; TRBD1 aligns across 10 bases. Trimming removed 5 bases from V and 3 bases from J; junction bases left unmatched: 3. The CDR3 extends over 14 amino acids. Per germline, CDR1 SQVTM and CDR2 ANQGSEA. Incomplete CDR3 DNA: TGCAGCGTTTTGACAGGGGGCGACACCGGGGAG. Protein: CSVLTGGDTGE. The whole CDR3 sequence is CSVLTGGDTGELFF.

In this sample, this clone turned up a few times. The read ends 3 residues shy of where the CDR3 ends; the end is completed using the germline J gene. This chain joins TRBV19 and TRBJ1-1; D unresolved. Trimming shortened V by 3 bases and J by 1 base, and 3 bases separated the two germline ends. Germline CDR1 reads LNHDA; CDR2 reads SQIVND (reference sequence). The CDR3 has 12 amino acids. The CDR3 reads CASSIGNTEAFF. Incomplete CDR3 DNA: TGTGCCAGTAGTATCGGGAACACTGAA.

Many counts were recorded for this clone. Sequencing ends 3 residues short of the CDR3 end; the germline J gene provides the rest. This chain links TRBV30 with TRBJ2-1; TRBD2 might be the D (5 bases). Germline CDR1 is GTSNPN and CDR2 is SVGIG (reference sequence). Trimming removed 4 bases from V and 3 bases from J, with 13 bases in between. This CDR3 has 14 amino acids. The CDR3 loop is CAWTPSDYYNEQFF. The CDR3 DNA, read in part, is TGTGCCTGGACCCCTTCAGACTACTACAATGAG. The variable domain in full, completed from reference TRBV30 and TRBJ2-1, reads SQTIHQWPATLVQPVGSPLSLECTVEGTSNPNLYWYRQAAGRGLQLLFYSVGIGQISSEVPQNLSASRPQDRQFILSSKKLLLSDSGFYLCAWTPSDYYNEQFFGPGTRLTVL.

Many counts were recorded for this clone. The CDR3 end falls 3 residues outside the read, so it is completed with the germline J gene. The chain recombines TRBV19 with TRBJ2-7; 7 bases agree with TRBD1. Germline V gene lookup returns CDR1 LNHDA and CDR2 SQIVND (reference sequence). V trimming: 5 bases; J trimming: 2 bases; junction bases outside the gene matches: 9. This CDR3 has 15 residues. The CDR3 loop is CASSGAKGAAYEQYF. The DNA read from the CDR3 is TGTGCCAGTAGTGGGGCCAAGGGGGCCGCCTACGAG. Using reference TRBV19 and TRBJ2-7 for the parts outside the CDR3, the full variable domain is DGGITQSPKYLFRKEGQNVTLSCEQNLNHDAMYWYRQDPGQGLRLIYYSQIVNDFQKGDIAEGYSVSREKKESFPLTVTSAQKNPTAFYLCASSGAKGAAYEQYFGPGTRLTVT.

This clone was counted a few times. Sequence at one end of the junction differs from germline and may be a read error. The read ends 3 residues before the CDR3 terminus; that terminus is restored from the germline J gene. The chain combines TRBV7-3 with TRBJ2-2, with 8 bases matching TRBD2. Germline V gene lookup returns CDR1 SGHTA and CDR2 FQGTGA. This CDR3 spans 15 amino acids. This CDR3 is CASTLNGGAVGELFF. The DNA read from the CDR3 is TGTGCCAGCACCTTAAACGGGGGGGCCGTCGGGGAG.

The table lists this clone with a few counts. Read sequence stops 3 residues before the CDR3 end, and the germline J gene provides the missing end. The chain employs TRBV2 and TRBJ2-5, with 7 bases fitting TRBD1. V trimming: 3 bases; J trimming: 5 bases; junction bases outside the gene matches: 15. The CDR3 spans 17 residues. CDR1 and CDR2 from the germline V gene are SNHLY and FYNNEI. The CDR3: CASSEGWGQPLFETQYF. The part of the CDR3 DNA that was read is TGTGCCAGCAGTGAGGGGTGGGGACAGCCCCTGTTTGAGACC.

Of note for this clone: The read terminates 3 residues before the CDR3 end, so the remaining end is supplied by the germline J gene. The chain uses TRBV7-9 and TRBJ1-4; D gene ambiguous. Germline V gene sequence: CDR1 SEHNR, CDR2 FQNEAQ (reference sequence). V lost 4 bases to trimming and J lost 4 bases, with 10 bases between them. CDR3 size: 14 residues. The CDR3 bases that were read are TGTGCCAGCAGCTCCACCTCGGTTAATGAAAAA. The encoded protein is CASSSTSVNEK. The whole CDR3 protein is CASSSTSVNEKLFF.